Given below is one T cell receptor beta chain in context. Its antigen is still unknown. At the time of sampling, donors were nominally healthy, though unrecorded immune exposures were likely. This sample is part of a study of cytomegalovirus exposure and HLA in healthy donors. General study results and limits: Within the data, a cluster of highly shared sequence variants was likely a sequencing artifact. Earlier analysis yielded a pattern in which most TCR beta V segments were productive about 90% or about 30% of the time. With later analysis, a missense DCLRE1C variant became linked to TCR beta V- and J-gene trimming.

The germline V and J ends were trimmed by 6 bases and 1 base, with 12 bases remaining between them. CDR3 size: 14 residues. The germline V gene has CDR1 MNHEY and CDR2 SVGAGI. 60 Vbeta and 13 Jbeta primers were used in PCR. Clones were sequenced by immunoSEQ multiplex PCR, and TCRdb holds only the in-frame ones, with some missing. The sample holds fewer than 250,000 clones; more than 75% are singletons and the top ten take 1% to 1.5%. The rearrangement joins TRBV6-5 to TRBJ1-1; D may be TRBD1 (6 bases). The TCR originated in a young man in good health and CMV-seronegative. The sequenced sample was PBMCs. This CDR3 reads CASRRQGRNTEAFF. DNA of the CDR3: TGTGCCAGCAGGAGGCAGGGGAGGAACACTGAAGCTTTCTTT.